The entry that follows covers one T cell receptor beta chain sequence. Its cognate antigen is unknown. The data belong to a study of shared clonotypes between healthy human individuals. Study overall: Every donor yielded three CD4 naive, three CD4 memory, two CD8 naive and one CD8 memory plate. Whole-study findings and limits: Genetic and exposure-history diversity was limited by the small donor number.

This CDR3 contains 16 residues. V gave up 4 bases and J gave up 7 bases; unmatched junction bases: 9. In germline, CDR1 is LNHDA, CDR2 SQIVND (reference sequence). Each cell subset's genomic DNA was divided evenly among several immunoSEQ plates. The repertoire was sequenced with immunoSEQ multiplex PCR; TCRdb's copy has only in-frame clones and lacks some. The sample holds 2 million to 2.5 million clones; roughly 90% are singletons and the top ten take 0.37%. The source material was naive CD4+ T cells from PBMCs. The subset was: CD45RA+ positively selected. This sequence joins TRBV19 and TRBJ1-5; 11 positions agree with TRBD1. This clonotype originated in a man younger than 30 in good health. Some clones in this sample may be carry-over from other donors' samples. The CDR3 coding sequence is TGTGCCAGTAGTACCGGGACAGGGGGAAGATGGCAGCCCCAGCATTTT. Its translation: CASSTGTGGRWQPQHF.